This TCR beta chain was identified in a study of blood T cell repertoires in COVID-19. The overall study: The cDNA or gDNA used as material had been derived from T cells, B-cell-depleted T cells, or PBMCs.

Germline trimming cut 8 bases from V and 7 bases from J; bases unmatched to any gene: 11. Germline loops: CDR1 ENHRY, CDR2 SYGVKD. This CDR3 is 15 amino acids long. Source study methods: Amplification of reference gene primers was used by the study to estimate nucleated cell counts. Generated by immunoSEQ multiplex PCR, the TCRdb table keeps only in-frame clones and is missing some. V and J calls and clone size are copied from that table; D and trimming were computed from the DNA. The sample has about 370,000 clones, 70% to 90% seen once. The sample comprised peripheral blood. The chain has TRBV10-3 and TRBJ2-2; 9 nucleotides line up with TRBD1. The TCR sequence derives from a woman aged 30 to 39 with COVID-19, enrolled during active disease. This chain's CDR3 is CAIGLTGGFGGELFF. For the CDR3, the DNA is TGTGCCATCGGCTTGACAGGGGGGTTCGGCGGGGAGCTGTTTTTT.